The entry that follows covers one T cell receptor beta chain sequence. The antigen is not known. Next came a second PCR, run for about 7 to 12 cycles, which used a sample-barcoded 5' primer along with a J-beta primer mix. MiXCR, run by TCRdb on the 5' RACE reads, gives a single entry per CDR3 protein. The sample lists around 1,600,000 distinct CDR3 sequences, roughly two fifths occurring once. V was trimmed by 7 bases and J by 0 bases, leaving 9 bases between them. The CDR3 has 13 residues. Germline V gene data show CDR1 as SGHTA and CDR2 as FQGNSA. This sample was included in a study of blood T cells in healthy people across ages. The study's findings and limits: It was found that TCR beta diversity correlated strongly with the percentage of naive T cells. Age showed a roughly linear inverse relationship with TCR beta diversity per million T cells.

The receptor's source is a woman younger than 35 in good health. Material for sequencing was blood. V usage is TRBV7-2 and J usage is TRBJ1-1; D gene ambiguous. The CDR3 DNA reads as TGTGCCAGCATCCAGAGGATGAACACTGAAGCTTTCTTT. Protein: CASIQRMNTEAFF.